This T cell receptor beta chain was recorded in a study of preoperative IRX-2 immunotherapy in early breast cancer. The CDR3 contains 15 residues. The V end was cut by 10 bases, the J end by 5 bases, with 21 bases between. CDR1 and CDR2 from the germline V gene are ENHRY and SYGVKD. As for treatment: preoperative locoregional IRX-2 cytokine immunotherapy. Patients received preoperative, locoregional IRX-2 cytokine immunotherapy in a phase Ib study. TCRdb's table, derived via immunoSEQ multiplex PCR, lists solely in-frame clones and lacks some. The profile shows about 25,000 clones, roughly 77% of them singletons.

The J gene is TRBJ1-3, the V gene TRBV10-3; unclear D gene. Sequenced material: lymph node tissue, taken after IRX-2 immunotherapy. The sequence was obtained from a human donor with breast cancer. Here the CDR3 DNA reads TGTGCCAGCGCGATTAACTCGGGCAATAGAAACACCATATATTTT. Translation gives CASAINSGNRNTIYF.